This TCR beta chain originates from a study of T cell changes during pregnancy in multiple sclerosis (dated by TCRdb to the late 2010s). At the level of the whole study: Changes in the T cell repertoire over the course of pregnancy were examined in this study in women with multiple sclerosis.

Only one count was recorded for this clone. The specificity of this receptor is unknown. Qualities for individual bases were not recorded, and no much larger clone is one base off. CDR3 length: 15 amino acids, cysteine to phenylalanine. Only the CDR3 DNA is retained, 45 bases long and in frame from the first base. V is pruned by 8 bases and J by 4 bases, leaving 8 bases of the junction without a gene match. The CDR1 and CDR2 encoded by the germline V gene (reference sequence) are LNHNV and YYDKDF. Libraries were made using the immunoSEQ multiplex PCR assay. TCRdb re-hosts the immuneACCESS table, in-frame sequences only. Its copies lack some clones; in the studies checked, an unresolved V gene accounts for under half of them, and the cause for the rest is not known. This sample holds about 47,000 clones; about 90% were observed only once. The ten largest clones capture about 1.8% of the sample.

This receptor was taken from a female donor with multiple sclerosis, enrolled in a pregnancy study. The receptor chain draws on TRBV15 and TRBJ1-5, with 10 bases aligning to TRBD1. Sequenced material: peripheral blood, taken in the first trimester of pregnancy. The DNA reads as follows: TGTGCCACCGGTATGCGGGGACAGGGGAATCAGCCCCAGCATTTT. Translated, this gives CATGMRGQGNQPQHF.